The entry below describes one T cell receptor beta chain. The junction shows a germline mismatch at one end, possibly a read error. The data derive from a study of blood T cell repertoires in COVID-19. In the study overall: Acute and convalescent COVID-19 specimens originated in the United States, Italy and Spain. PBMCs, B-cell-depleted T cells, or T cells provided the cDNA or gDNA that made up the material.

Original handling: Reference gene primer amplification yielded estimated nucleated cell counts. Sequencing used immunoSEQ multiplex PCR; TCRdb keeps in-frame clones, though not all of them. That table gives V, J and clone size, and the DNA gave D and trimming. The sample contains under 200,000 clones, approximately 80% of which appear only once. Germline V gene lookup returns CDR1 SSHAT and CDR2 FNYEAQ (reference sequence). CDR3 length: 16 residues. The chain joins TRBV7-7 to TRBJ2-5; 10 bases line up with TRBD2. This sequence originates from a woman older than 75 with active or convalescent COVID-19. Sequences were obtained from peripheral blood. CDR3 DNA: TGTGCTAGCAGCGAGGGTGTAGCGGGGGGATACGAGACCCAGTACTTC. Encoded protein: CASSEGVAGGYETQYF.